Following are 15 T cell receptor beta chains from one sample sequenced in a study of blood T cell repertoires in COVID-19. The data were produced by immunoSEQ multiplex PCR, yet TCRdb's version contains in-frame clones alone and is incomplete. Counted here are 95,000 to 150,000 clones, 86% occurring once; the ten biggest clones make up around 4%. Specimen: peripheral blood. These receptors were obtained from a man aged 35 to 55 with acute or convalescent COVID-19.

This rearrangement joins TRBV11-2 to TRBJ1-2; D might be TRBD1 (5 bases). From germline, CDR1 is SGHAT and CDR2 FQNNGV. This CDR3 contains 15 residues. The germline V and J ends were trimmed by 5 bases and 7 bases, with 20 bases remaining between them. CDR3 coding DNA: TGTGCCAGCAGCACGACAGATCCGCGCGATTCTGGCTACACCTTC. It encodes CASSTTDPRDSGYTF.

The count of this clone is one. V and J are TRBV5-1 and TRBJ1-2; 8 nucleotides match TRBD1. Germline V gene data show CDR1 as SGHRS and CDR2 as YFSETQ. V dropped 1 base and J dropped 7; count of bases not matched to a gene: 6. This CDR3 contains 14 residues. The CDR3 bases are TGCGCCAGCAGCTTGAGGCAGGGGGCCGGTGGCTACACCTTC. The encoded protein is CASSLRQGAGGYTF.

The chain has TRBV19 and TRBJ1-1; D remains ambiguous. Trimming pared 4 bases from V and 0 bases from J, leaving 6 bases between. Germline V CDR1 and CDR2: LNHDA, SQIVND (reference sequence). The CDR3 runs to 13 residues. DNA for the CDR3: TGTGCCAGTAGTACACAAATGAACACTGAAGCTTTCTTT. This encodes CASSTQMNTEAFF.

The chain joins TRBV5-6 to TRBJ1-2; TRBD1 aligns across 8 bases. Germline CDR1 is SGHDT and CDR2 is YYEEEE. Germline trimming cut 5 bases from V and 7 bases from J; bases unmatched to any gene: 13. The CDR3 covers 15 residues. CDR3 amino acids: CASSSPGQVISGYTF. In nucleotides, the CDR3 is TGTGCCAGCAGTTCTCCGGGACAGGTTATTAGTGGCTACACCTTC. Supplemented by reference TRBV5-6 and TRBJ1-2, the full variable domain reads DAGVTQSPTHLIKTRGQQVTLRCSPKSGHDTVSWYQQALGQGPQFIFQYYEEEERQRGNFPDRFSGHQFPNYSSELNVNALLLGDSALYLCASSSPGQVISGYTFGSGTRLTVV.

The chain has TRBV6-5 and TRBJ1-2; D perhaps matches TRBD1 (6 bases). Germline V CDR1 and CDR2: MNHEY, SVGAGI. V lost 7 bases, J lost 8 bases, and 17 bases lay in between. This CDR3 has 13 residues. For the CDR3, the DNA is TGTGCCAGCAAAGCGGACAGTCTAGAAGGCTACACCTTC. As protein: CASKADSLEGYTF.

CDR3 residues: CASSPKTPSSYNEQFF. In DNA, the CDR3 is TGTGCCAGCTCACCGAAGACACCGAGCTCCTACAATGAGCAGTTCTTC. The chain uses TRBV18 and TRBJ2-1; no clear D. Deletions cut 3 bases from V and 0 bases from J, with 12 bases between. The germline gives CDR1 KGHSH, CDR2 LQKENI. This CDR3 contains 16 residues.

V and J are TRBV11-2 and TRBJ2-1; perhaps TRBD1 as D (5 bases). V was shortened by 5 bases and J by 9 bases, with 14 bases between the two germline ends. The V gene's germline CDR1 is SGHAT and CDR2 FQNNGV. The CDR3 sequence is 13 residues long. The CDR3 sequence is CASSPPQGVEQFF. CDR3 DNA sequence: TGTGCCAGCAGCCCACCCCAGGGCGTTGAGCAGTTCTTC.

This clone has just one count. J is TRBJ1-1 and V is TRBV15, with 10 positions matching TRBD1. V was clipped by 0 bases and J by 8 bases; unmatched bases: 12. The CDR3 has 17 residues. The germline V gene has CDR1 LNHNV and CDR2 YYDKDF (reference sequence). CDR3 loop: CATSRDRYPGQGQEAFF. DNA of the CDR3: TGTGCCACCAGCAGAGATCGGTATCCGGGACAGGGGCAGGAAGCTTTCTTT.

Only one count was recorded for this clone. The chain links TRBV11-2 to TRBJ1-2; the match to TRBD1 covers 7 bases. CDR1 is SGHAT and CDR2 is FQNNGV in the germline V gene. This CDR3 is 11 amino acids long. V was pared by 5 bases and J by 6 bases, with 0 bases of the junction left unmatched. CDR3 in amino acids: CASSQGDGYTF. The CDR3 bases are TGTGCCAGCAGCCAGGGGGATGGCTACACCTTC.

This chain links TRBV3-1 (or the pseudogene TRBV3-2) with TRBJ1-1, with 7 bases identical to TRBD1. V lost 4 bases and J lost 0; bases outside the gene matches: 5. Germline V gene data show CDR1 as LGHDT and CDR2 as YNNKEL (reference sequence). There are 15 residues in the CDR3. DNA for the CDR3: TGTGCCAGCAGCCTAAGGGGACAGATGAACACTGAAGCTTTCTTT. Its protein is CASSLRGQMNTEAFF.

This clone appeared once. The CDR3, as DNA: TGTGCCAGCAGCCCGGGGACAGCGCCTTACAATCAGCCCCAGCATTTT. Translation: CASSPGTAPYNQPQHF. The rearrangement links TRBV28 to TRBJ1-5; 7 bases are shared with TRBD1. With V trimmed by 6 bases and J by 3 bases, 11 bases remained unmatched. CDR1 MDHEN and CDR2 SYDVKM come from the germline V gene. The CDR3 length is 16 residues.

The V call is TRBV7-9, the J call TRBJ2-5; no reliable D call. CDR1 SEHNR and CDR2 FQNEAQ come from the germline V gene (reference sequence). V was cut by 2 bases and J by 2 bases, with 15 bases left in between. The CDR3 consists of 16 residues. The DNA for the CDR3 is TGTGCCAGCAGCTTACGCCCCTTCAGGTTACAAGAGACCCAGTACTTC. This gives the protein CASSLRPFRLQETQYF.

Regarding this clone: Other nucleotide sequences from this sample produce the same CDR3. The CDR3 DNA is TGTGCCAGCAGCCGGGGCCGGGGCTACACCTTC. This encodes CASSRGRGYTF. This chain joins TRBV3-1 (or the pseudogene TRBV3-2) and TRBJ1-2, with D possibly TRBD1 on 5 matching bases. Trimming stripped 4 bases from V and 8 bases from J, with 8 bases between. Germline CDR1 reads LGHDT; CDR2 reads YNNKEL (reference sequence). CDR3 length equals 11 residues.

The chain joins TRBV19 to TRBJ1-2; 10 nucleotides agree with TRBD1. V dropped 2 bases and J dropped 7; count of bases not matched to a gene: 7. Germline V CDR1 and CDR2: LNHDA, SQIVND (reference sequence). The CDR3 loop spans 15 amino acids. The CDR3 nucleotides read TGTGCCAGTAGTATATTTGGGACAGGGGATGGTGGCTACACCTTC. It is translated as CASSIFGTGDGGYTF.

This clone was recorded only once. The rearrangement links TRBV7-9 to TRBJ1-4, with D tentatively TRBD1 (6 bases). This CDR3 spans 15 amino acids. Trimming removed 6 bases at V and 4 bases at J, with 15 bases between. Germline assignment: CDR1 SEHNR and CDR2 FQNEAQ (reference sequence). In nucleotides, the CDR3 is TGTGCCAGCAGTCCTGCAACAGGGAGTAATGAAAAACTGTTTTTT. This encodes CASSPATGSNEKLFF.